Presented here are 25 T cell receptor beta chains from one specimen sequenced in a study of T cell responses to AZD1222 COVID-19 vaccine. Profiling relied on immunoSEQ multiplex PCR, and the TCRdb table lists in-frame clones only, not all of them. Counted here are roughly 150,000 clones, around nine tenths occurring once; the ten biggest clones make up 1.8%. Here the sequenced sample was peripheral blood, taken on day 0 of AZD1222 vaccination. The origin of the receptors is an adult in good health.

The V call is TRBV7-3, the J call TRBJ2-1, with 14 nucleotides matching TRBD2. The germline CDR1 and CDR2 sequences are SGHTA and FQGTGA. Losses at the gene ends were 6 bases for V and 9 bases for J; bases not matched to a gene: 10. This CDR3 is built from 16 residues. The CDR3 bases are TGTGCCAGCAGTAACACCGGGACTAGCGGGAGAAGTGAGCAGTTCTTC. Residues: CASSNTGTSGRSEQFF.

V usage is TRBV4-2 and J usage is TRBJ2-7; 14 nucleotides line up with TRBD2. CDR3 length equals 15 residues. CDR1 and CDR2 (germline): LGHNA, YNFKEQ. Losses at the gene ends were 4 bases for V and 3 bases for J; bases not matched to a gene: 2. As DNA, the CDR3 is TGTGCCAGCAGCCCCGGGACTAGCGGGAGCTACGAGCAGTACTTC. Translated, it gives CASSPGTSGSYEQYF.

The chain couples TRBV9 to TRBJ1-3; no clear D. The germline CDR1 and CDR2 sequences are SGDLS and YYNGEE. The CDR3 sequence is 17 residues long. With 4 bases removed from V and 0 bases from J, the gap between germline ends came to 17 bases. The CDR3 DNA follows: TGTGCCAGCAGCCCCCAATCCGACGGATTCTCTGGAAACACCATATATTTT. It encodes CASSPQSDGFSGNTIYF.

V gene TRBV7-6 combines with J gene TRBJ2-1, with a weak D call TRBD2 (7 bases). Trimming took 5 bases from V and 7 from J, leaving 24 bases between them. The CDR3 totals 17 residues. Germline V gene data show CDR1 as SGHVS and CDR2 as FNYEAQ. The CDR3 protein is CASSAEGVAGEDNEQFF. The CDR3 nucleotides read TGTGCCAGCAGCGCGGAGGGGGTGGCGGGAGAGGATAATGAGCAGTTCTTC.

Here the CDR3 DNA reads TGTGCCAGCAGCAGGGGCGGGGAGCTGTTTTTT. Translating it yields CASSRGGELFF. This rearrangement joins TRBV12-3 or TRBV12-4 to TRBJ2-2; TRBD1 is a possible D gene (6 bases). The germline V and J ends were trimmed by 6 bases and 7 bases, with 6 bases remaining between them. The CDR3 has 11 amino acids.

The sample holds a few counts of this clone. The chain is built from TRBV4-3 and TRBJ2-5; 7 bases agree with TRBD1. CDR1 LGHNA and CDR2 YSLEER come from the germline V gene. This CDR3 contains 16 residues. Germline trimming cut 0 bases from V and 1 base from J; bases unmatched to any gene: 5. CDR3 protein: CASSQDTPGGQETQYF. The CDR3 DNA reads as TGCGCCAGCAGCCAAGATACCCCAGGGGGCCAAGAGACCCAGTACTTC.

The V call is TRBV13, the J call TRBJ2-7; 9 bases fit TRBD1. The germline V gene encodes CDR1 PRHDT and CDR2 FYEKMQ (reference sequence). CDR3 size: 16 residues. V gave up 4 bases and J gave up 4 bases; unmatched junction bases: 11. In DNA form, the CDR3 reads TGTGCCAGCAGCTCAGGACGCGGGACAGGGTGGTACGAGCAGTACTTC. It encodes CASSSGRGTGWYEQYF.

The rearrangement joins TRBV27 to TRBJ2-7; 11 bases fit TRBD2. After removal of 0 bases from V and 2 bases from J, the junction contained 0 bases not matched to a gene. CDR3 length: 15 residues. CDR1 MNHEY and CDR2 SMNVEV come from the germline V gene (reference sequence). CDR3 nucleotides: TGTGCCAGCAGTTTATCGACTAGCGGGACCTACGAGCAGTACTTC. Translation gives CASSLSTSGTYEQYF.

V usage is TRBV27 and J usage is TRBJ2-1; TRBD2 matches 7 bases. The CDR3 runs to 15 residues. Germline assignment: CDR1 MNHEY and CDR2 SMNVEV (reference sequence). The V gene end was trimmed by 2 bases and the J gene end by 0 bases; junction bases not matched to a gene: 1. CDR3 DNA sequence: TGTGCCAGCAGTTTAGCGGGAGTCTCCTACAATGAGCAGTTCTTC. Translating it yields CASSLAGVSYNEQFF.

The J gene is TRBJ2-2, the V gene TRBV6-5, with D possibly TRBD1 on 5 matching bases. The CDR3 has 14 amino acids. V shed 5 bases and J shed 0 bases, with 7 bases lying between them. Germline values: CDR1 MNHEY, CDR2 SVGAGI. Here the CDR3 reads CASSKTANTGELFF. DNA of the CDR3: TGTGCCAGCAGTAAGACAGCGAACACCGGGGAGCTGTTTTTT.

CDR3 DNA: TGTGCCACCAGTGCCCAGCGGGAGAGAACAGATACGCAGTATTTT. It translates to CATSAQRERTDTQYF. The rearrangement uses TRBV24-1 and TRBJ2-3; TRBD2 matches at 8 bases. This CDR3 region has 15 residues. With 5 bases clipped from V and 3 bases from J, the junction kept 6 bases outside the gene matches. Germline assignment: CDR1 KGHDR and CDR2 SFDVKD.

The V gene is TRBV9, the J gene TRBJ2-2; TRBD1 might be the D (6 bases). This CDR3 region has 13 residues. Germline V CDR1 and CDR2: SGDLS, YYNGEE. Trimming pared 4 bases from V and 6 bases from J, leaving 10 bases between. The CDR3 is CASSLGGAGELFF. CDR3 sequence (DNA): TGTGCCAGCAGCCTAGGGGGTGCCGGGGAGCTGTTTTTT.

Comments on this clone: The sample contains more than one DNA sequence encoding this CDR3. The V and J genes are TRBV18 and TRBJ1-2; possibly TRBD1 for D (5 bases). The germline V and J ends were trimmed by 3 bases and 2 bases, with 7 bases remaining between them. Per the germline V gene, CDR1 is KGHSH and CDR2 is LQKENI. The CDR3 sequence is 13 residues long. CDR3 region: CASSPDRNYGYTF. The CDR3 coding sequence is TGTGCCAGCTCACCTGACAGAAACTATGGCTACACCTTC.

The chain links TRBV14 to TRBJ2-1; the D gene is possibly TRBD2 (5 bases). Germline V CDR1 and CDR2: SGHDN, FVKESK. Trimming pared 0 bases from V and 7 bases from J, leaving 16 bases between. The CDR3 is 16 residues long. CDR3 bases: TGTGCCAGCAGCCAAGATTTAGGGAGTAAAGGGAATGAGCAGTTCTTC. It specifies CASSQDLGSKGNEQFF.

The V gene is TRBV6-1, the J gene TRBJ2-7; a weak D match, TRBD1 (6 bases). V dropped 0 bases and J dropped 5 bases, with 11 bases sitting between them. This CDR3 comprises 14 residues. Germline-derived CDR1 and CDR2 are MNHNS and SASEGT. CDR3 nucleotides: TGTGCCAGCAGTGAAGCACAGGGTGGCCACGAGCAGTACTTC. Translation gives CASSEAQGGHEQYF.

The V gene is TRBV5-6, the J gene TRBJ1-3; D is unclear. Germline CDR1 SGHDT, CDR2 YYEEEE. V was cut by 4 bases and J by 5 bases, with 16 bases left in between. This CDR3 contains 15 residues. The CDR3 sequence: CASSEEDKPRNTIYF. The CDR3 nucleotides are TGTGCCAGCAGCGAGGAAGACAAACCCAGAAACACCATATATTTT.

The rearrangement uses TRBV7-2 and TRBJ2-2; TRBD2 aligns across 8 bases. V gave up 3 bases and J gave up 1 base; unmatched junction bases: 4. This CDR3 contains 16 residues. Germline V lookup: CDR1 SGHTA, CDR2 FQGNSA. The CDR3 DNA follows: TGTGCCAGCAGCTTGGATGGGACTAGGAACACCGGGGAGCTGTTTTTT. Its protein is CASSLDGTRNTGELFF.

This clone is medium-sized (0.01 to 0.1%). This rearrangement joins TRBV6-1 to TRBJ2-3; 8 nucleotides line up with TRBD2. In germline, CDR1 is MNHNS, CDR2 SASEGT. Trimming at V came to 2 bases and at J to 0 bases, leaving 1 base not matched to a gene. The CDR3 has 15 residues. CDR3 residues: CASSELAGSTDTQYF. CDR3 sequence (DNA): TGTGCCAGCAGTGAACTAGCGGGTAGCACAGATACGCAGTATTTT.

The chain has TRBV19 and TRBJ2-5; D may be TRBD1 (6 bases). The CDR3 runs 14 residues. Trimming cost V 6 bases and J 2 bases, with 13 bases left between them. Germline CDR1 is LNHDA and CDR2 is SQIVND (reference sequence). The CDR3 sequence is CASSRGHGQETQYF. The DNA for the CDR3 is TGTGCCAGTAGCAGGGGACATGGACAAGAGACCCAGTACTTC. Supplemented by reference TRBV19 and TRBJ2-5, the full variable domain reads DGGITQSPKYLFRKEGQNVTLSCEQNLNHDAMYWYRQDPGQGLRLIYYSQIVNDFQKGDIAEGYSVSREKKESFPLTVTSAQKNPTAFYLCASSRGHGQETQYFGPGTRLLVL.

This clone was found once. The CDR3 region has the DNA TGCGCCAGCAGCCAACCGAGAGCTAATGAAAAACTGTTTTTT. Protein sequence: CASSQPRANEKLFF. This sequence joins TRBV4-1 and TRBJ1-4, with no clear D. The germline V gene has CDR1 MGHRA and CDR2 YSYEKL. V was clipped by 2 bases and J by 3 bases, with 7 bases between them. The CDR3 is 14 amino acids.

The rearrangement joins TRBV2 to TRBJ1-1; the D is unclear. The CDR3 runs to 13 residues. Germline V gene data show CDR1 as SNHLY and CDR2 as FYNNEI. V lost 6 bases to trimming and J lost 3 bases, with 11 bases between them. CDR3: CASSPARHTEAFF. CDR3 bases: TGTGCCAGCAGCCCTGCTAGGCACACTGAAGCTTTCTTT.

CDR3 region: CASSDRGTSGTDTQYF. Here the CDR3 DNA reads TGTGCCAGCAGCGACCGCGGGACTAGCGGGACAGATACGCAGTATTTT. V gene TRBV9 combines with J gene TRBJ2-3; 12 positions match TRBD2. V shed 3 bases and J 3 bases; nucleotides not matched to a gene: 5. In germline, CDR1 is SGDLS, CDR2 YYNGEE. The CDR3 runs to 16 residues.

V is TRBV5-1 and J is TRBJ1-5; D is ambiguous. The CDR3 loop spans 15 amino acids. Germline CDR1 reads SGHRS; CDR2 reads YFSETQ. V was pared by 1 base and J by 0 bases, with 8 bases between. CDR3 DNA: TGCGCCAGCAGCTTGTCCGGGATTAGCAATCAGCCCCAGCATTTT. This gives the protein CASSLSGISNQPQHF.

The rearrangement links TRBV6-5 to TRBJ2-1, with no clear D. The CDR3 extends over 12 amino acids. Germline loops: CDR1 MNHEY, CDR2 SVGAGI. Trimming took 6 bases from V and 5 from J, leaving 8 bases between them. CDR3 bases: TGTGCCAGCAGCCAACGGGACAATGAGCAGTTCTTC. This encodes CASSQRDNEQFF.

This clone is a singleton in its sample. CDR3 nucleotides: TGTGCCAGCAGGCCCGCTGCGGGGGACAGCTATGGCTACACCTTC. Translating it yields CASRPAAGDSYGYTF. The V and J genes are TRBV28 and TRBJ1-2, with 7 positions matching TRBD1. The length of the CDR3 is 15 residues. V was pared by 6 bases and J by 4 bases, with 11 bases of the junction left unmatched. Germline V gene data show CDR1 as MDHEN and CDR2 as SYDVKM.